This entry features one T cell receptor (beta chain) sequence. The sample originates from a study of blood T cell repertoires in COVID-19. Study as a whole: COVID-19 samples, acute and convalescent, were from the United States, Italy and Spain.

Germline CDR1 MGHDK, CDR2 SYGVNS. V was shortened by 8 bases and J by 5 bases, with 15 bases between the two germline ends. The length of the CDR3 is 13 residues. In the authors' workflow: It was from reference gene primer amplification that nucleated cell counts were estimated. Here immunoSEQ multiplex PCR was the method, and the copy in TCRdb shows in-frame clones only, minus some. The DNA gave D and trimming, while V, J and clone size come from that table. The table includes 100,000 to 110,000 clones, over 65% detected once. The TCR originated in a human donor in a cohort sampled during active COVID-19. Sequences were obtained from peripheral blood. V gene TRBV25-1 combines with J gene TRBJ2-5; D might be TRBD2 (6 bases). In nucleotides, the CDR3 is TGTGCCAGCGGCACTCCGGCGGGGGAGACCCAGTACTTC. It specifies CASGTPAGETQYF. The full variable domain, rest sourced from reference TRBV25-1 and TRBJ2-5, is EADIYQTPRYLVIGTGKKITLECSQTMGHDKMYWYQQDPGMELHLIHYSYGVNSTEKGDLSSESTVSRIRTEHFPLTLESARPSHTSQYLCASGTPAGETQYFGPGTRLLVL.